Included here is one TCR beta chain sequence, with context. Antigen specificity is unknown. The record originates from a study of shared clonotypes between healthy human individuals. CD45RO-negative, CCR7-positively selected cells formed the naive CD8 fraction, excluding terminally differentiated effector memory CD45RA+ cells. General study points: Few donors limited the genetic and exposure-history diversity represented.

Germline loops: CDR1 MNHEY, CDR2 SMNVEV (reference sequence). Trimming took 5 bases from V and 2 from J; bases not matched to a gene: 7. The CDR3 contains 17 residues. Produced via immunoSEQ multiplex PCR; TCRdb's table is partial and in-frame only. The sample contains under 2,000,000 clones, about 95% of which appear only once. What was sequenced was naive CD8+ T cells sorted from blood. This clonotype was obtained from a man between 18 and 35 years old in good health. V is TRBV27 and J is TRBJ2-1, with 12 nucleotides matching TRBD2. In DNA, the CDR3 is TGTGCCAGCAGTCCCCTCCTAGCGGGGGGGGCCTACAATGAGCAGTTCTTC. It codes for CASSPLLAGGAYNEQFF.